This TCR beta chain was retrieved from a study of response to subunit inactivated influenza vaccine. Findings and caveats of the study: It was suggested by the authors that few new T cells are recruited by each seasonal influenza vaccination.

V lost 0 bases, J lost 8 bases, and 6 bases stayed unmatched. Germline loops: CDR1 SGHRS, CDR2 YFSETQ. CDR3 length: 15 amino acids. About this clonotype itself: Its antigen remains unidentified.

TCRdb reanalysed the RT-PCR reads using MiXCR and keeps one entry per CDR3 protein. This table has around 300,000 distinct CDR3 sequences, roughly 20% appearing once. This chain links TRBV5-1 with TRBJ1-4, with 8 bases lining up with TRBD1. The starting material was PBMCs from blood, obtained approximately 20 months after vaccination. The clonotype originates from a man aged 50 to 69 who received an inactivated influenza vaccine. This CDR3 is CASSLAPGGDEKLFF. In nucleotides, the CDR3 is TGCGCCAGCAGCTTGGCTCCAGGGGGCGACGAAAAACTGTTTTTT.